This T cell receptor beta chain was sequenced during a study of naive and memory T cell subsets. The beta constant-region primer was an equimolar mix of two oligonucleotides covering TRBC1 and TRBC2. Four rounds of PCR amplified the ligated cDNA using nested alpha and beta constant-region primers plus SP2. MiXCR, applied by TCRdb to the UMI-ligation and nested PCR reads, yields one record per CDR3 protein. In the table there are more than 100,000 distinct CDR3 sequences, 36% of which are singletons. Germline values: CDR1 SGHTA, CDR2 FQGNSA. This CDR3 is 15 amino acids long. V was pared by 5 bases and J by 6 bases, with 20 bases between.

This receptor was obtained from a human donor in good health. The chain links TRBV7-2 to TRBJ2-7; weak D call: TRBD2 (5 bases). Sequenced input: central memory CD4+ T cells from blood. The CDR3, as DNA: TGTGCCAGCAGCCCATCCGGGGTCACTGGCAGCGAGCAGTACTTC. Protein product: CASSPSGVTGSEQYF.